Listed below are T cell receptor beta chains from one sample, sequenced in a study of glioma-infiltrating T cells. TCRdb re-analysed the multiplex PCR reads in MiXCR, keeping a single row per CDR3 protein. The sample holds 35,000 to 45,000 distinct CDR3 sequences, about a fifth seen once. Sequenced: glioma tissue, nonneoplastic brain tissue, or PBMCs (not recorded which). The receptors shown here come from a human donor with low-grade glioma or glioblastoma, undergoing nonglioma brain surgery, or in good health (not recorded which). The CDR3 runs from the conserved cysteine through the conserved F or W. The D gene is left open where the match is weak. Only part of the rows carry a size: once, few, many, or a class if the clone is expanded.

many	TRBD2	TRBV20-1	15	TRBJ2-1	TGCAGTGCCGCGGCGACTAGCGGGAAACTGGATGAGCAGTTCTTC	CSAAATSGKLDEQFF
many	TRBD2	TRBV12-3/TRBV12-4	15	TRBJ2-2	TGTGCCAGCAGTGACTCAGCGGGGTTCGTCGGGGAGCTGTTTTTT	CASSDSAGFVGELFF
-	-	TRBV12-3/TRBV12-4	15	TRBJ2-1	TGTGCCAGCAGTCCATCCGGGGCAGAAGGGGATGAGCAGTTCTTC	CASSPSGAEGDEQFF
many	-	TRBV4-1	14	TRBJ2-1	TGCGCCAGCAGCCAAGGGCAGGAGTACAATGAGCAGTTCTTC	CASSQGQEYNEQFF
many	TRBD1	TRBV12-3/TRBV12-4	15	TRBJ1-5	TGTGCCAGCACGAGACAGGGCGATGAGGATCAGCCCCAGCATTTT	CASTRQGDEDQPQHF
many	TRBD1	TRBV9	15	TRBJ2-7	TGTGCCAGCAGCGTAGGACAGGGGATTGTCTACGAGCAGTACTTC	CASSVGQGIVYEQYF
-	TRBD2	TRBV12-3/TRBV12-4	15	TRBJ2-7	TGTGCCAGCAGTTTTGGCGGGGGGCTCAACTACGAGCAGTACTTC	CASSFGGGLNYEQYF
-	-	TRBV29-1	15	TRBJ2-1	TGCAGCGTTGAAGACAGGGCCACCTCCTACAATGAGCAGTTCTTC	CSVEDRATSYNEQFF
-	TRBD1	TRBV2	16	TRBJ2-5	TGTGCCAGCAGTGAAGCTGGGACAGGGGCGGAGGAGACCCAGTACTTC	CASSEAGTGAEETQYF
-	TRBD2	TRBV6-5	16	TRBJ2-1	TGTGCCAGCAGTTTAAAGGCTAGCGGGAGTTACAATGAGCAGTTCTTC	CASSLKASGSYNEQFF
many	-	TRBV19	11	TRBJ2-1	TGTGCCAGTAGCCAAATGGATGAGCAGTTCTTC	CASSQMDEQFF
-	TRBD1	TRBV3-1	16	TRBJ2-7	TGTGCCAGCAGCCAGTATTTATGGACAGGGCGAGACGAGCAGTACTTC	CASSQYLWTGRDEQYF
many	-	TRBV28	13	TRBJ2-5	TGTGCCAGCACCGTCCCGGCCGACGAGACCCAGTACTTC	CASTVPADETQYF
many	TRBD1	TRBV12-3/TRBV12-4	15	TRBJ1-2	TGTGCCAGCAGTTTAGATGCGGACAGGGACTATGGCTACACCTTC	CASSLDADRDYGYTF
many	-	TRBV10-3	15	TRBJ1-2	TGTGCCACTAATCCGGGACAAACGTGGAACTATGGCTACACCTTC	CATNPGQTWNYGYTF